A selection of T cell receptor beta chains follows, all from one sample in a study of CD8+CD57+ T cells in acquired aplastic anemia. TCRdb reprocessed the reads via MiXCR and lists one record per CDR3 protein. The data contain about 160,000 distinct CDR3 sequences, 71% of them singletons. Specimen: sorted CD4+, CD8+, or CD8+CD57+ T cells (not recorded which) from PBMCs. These receptors originate from a human donor with aplastic anemia. CDR3s include the opening cysteine and the closing phenylalanine or tryptophan. The order of the fields is clone size, CDR3 length, V gene, D gene, J gene, CDR3 DNA, CDR3 protein. A D gene is named only where the DNA matches it firmly. Clone size is shown for a subset of rows, as once, few, many or a class of expanded clone.

>few|11|TRBV7-8|.|TRBJ2-7
TGTGCCAGCAGCAGAGCCAGCGAGCAGTACTTC
CASSRASEQYF
>.|16|TRBV20-1|.|TRBJ2-1
TGCAGTGCTAGGCCCGAGGGCGGGCTGATTTACAATGAGCAGTTCTTC
CSARPEGGLIYNEQFF
>.|13|TRBV19|.|TRBJ2-2
TGTGCCAGTAGCACAGCCTCGGGCGGGGAGCTGTTTTTT
CASSTASGGELFF
>few|15|TRBV20-1|TRBD2|TRBJ2-5
TGCAGTGCTAGAAGGGCCCGGACTAGCGGGGAGACCCAGTACTTC
CSARRARTSGETQYF
>.|13|TRBV10-3|TRBD2|TRBJ2-7
TGTGCTAGTTTAGCGGGAGGGATCTACGAGCAGTACTTC
CASLAGGIYEQYF
>.|16|TRBV7-4|TRBD1|TRBJ1-6
TGTGCCAGCAGCGGGCCGCCCGGGACAGCTAATTCACCCCTCCACTTT
CASSGPPGTANSPLHF
>once|13|TRBV7-8|.|TRBJ1-1
TGTGCCAGCACCTACAGGGTTGGGTCTGAAGCTTTCTTT
CASTYRVGSEAFF
>.|13|TRBV5-4|.|TRBJ1-1
TGTGCCAGCGTGGGGGCGCGGGACACTGAAGCTTTCTTT
CASVGARDTEAFF
>.|13|TRBV15|.|TRBJ2-1
TGTGCCACCAGACAGGGTGAGGGCAATGAGCAGTTCTTC
CATRQGEGNEQFF
>.|16|TRBV7-3|TRBD1|TRBJ2-5
TGTGCCAGCAGCTTAGCTCCCGACAGGGGGCAAGAGACCCAGTACTTC
CASSLAPDRGQETQYF
>.|14|TRBV20-1|.|TRBJ1-6
TGCAGTGCTAGGGGCTCAACCTCTAATTCACCCCTCCACTTT
CSARGSTSNSPLHF
>.|15|TRBV5-5|TRBD2|TRBJ2-3
TGTGCCAGCAGCTTAAACGCGGGAGGGGCAGATACGCAGTATTTT
CASSLNAGGADTQYF
>.|18|TRBV20-1|.|TRBJ1-1
TGCAGTGCTTCCCGCATGGGAAGGGCCCGCCAGGGAGGCACTGAAGCTTTCTTT
CSASRMGRARQGGTEAFF